This T cell receptor (beta chain) was documented in a study of cytomegalovirus exposure and HLA in healthy donors. Notes on this clone: Its antigen remains unidentified.

The CDR3 runs 15 residues. Losses at the gene ends were 8 bases for V and 1 base for J; bases not matched to a gene: 8. Germline assignment: CDR1 MDHEN and CDR2 SYDVKM. Whole-study results and caveats: Most TCRs appeared rarely, but some public TCRs recurred in many donors.

PCR used 60 Vbeta primers and 13 Jbeta primers. Method: immunoSEQ multiplex PCR; TCRdb's copy keeps in-frame clones and lacks some. The repertoire has about 110,000 clones, about 74% of them found once; the top ten carry over 4%. The sequenced material came from PBMCs. This TCR derives from a man under 40 in good health and CMV-seropositive. The genes are TRBV28 and TRBJ1-1; 9 positions agree with TRBD1. CDR3 coding DNA: TGTGCCAGCGGAACACAGGGGGCAGGGAACACTGAAGCTTTCTTT. It encodes CASGTQGAGNTEAFF.